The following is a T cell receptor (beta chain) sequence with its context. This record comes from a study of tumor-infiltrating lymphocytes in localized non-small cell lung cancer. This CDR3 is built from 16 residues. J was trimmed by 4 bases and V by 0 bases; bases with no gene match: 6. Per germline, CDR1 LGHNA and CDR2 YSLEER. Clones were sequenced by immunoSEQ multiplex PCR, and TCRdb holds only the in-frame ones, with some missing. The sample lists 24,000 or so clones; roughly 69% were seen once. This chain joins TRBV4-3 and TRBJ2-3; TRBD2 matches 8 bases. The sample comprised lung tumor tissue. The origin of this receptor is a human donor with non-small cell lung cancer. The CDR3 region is CASSQDPGGPSDTQYF. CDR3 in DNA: TGCGCCAGCAGCCAAGATCCGGGAGGGCCATCAGATACGCAGTATTTT.